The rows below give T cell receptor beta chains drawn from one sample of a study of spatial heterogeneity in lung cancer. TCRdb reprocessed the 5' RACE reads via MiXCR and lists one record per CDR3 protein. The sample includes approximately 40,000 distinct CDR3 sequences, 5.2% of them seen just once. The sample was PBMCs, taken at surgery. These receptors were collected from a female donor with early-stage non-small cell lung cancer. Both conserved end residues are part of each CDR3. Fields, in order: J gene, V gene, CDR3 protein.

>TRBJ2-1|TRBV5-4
CASSLAPHRRRGVNEQFF
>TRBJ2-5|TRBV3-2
CATSPGRRSAGETQYF
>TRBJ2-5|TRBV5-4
CASSSRAGGSEETQYF
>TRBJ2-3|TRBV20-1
CSAARQGPGTDTQYF
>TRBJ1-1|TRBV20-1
CSAKADHTEAFF
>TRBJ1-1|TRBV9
CASSVGQGTTEAFF
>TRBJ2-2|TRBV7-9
CASSWRQGRNTGELFF
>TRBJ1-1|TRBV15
CATSLTGNTEAFF
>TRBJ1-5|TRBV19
CASSFDRMDQPQHF
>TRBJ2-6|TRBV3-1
CASSPLRGKGANVLTF
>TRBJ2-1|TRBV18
CASSPPRLAGPYNEQFF
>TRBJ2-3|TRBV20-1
CSAIQGSDTQYF
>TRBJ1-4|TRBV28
CASSLDRNEKLFF
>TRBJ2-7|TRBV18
CASSSGTGDADEQYF
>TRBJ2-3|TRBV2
CASTLAGAPSTDTQYF
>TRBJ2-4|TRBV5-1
CASSPTGSTSGKNIQYF
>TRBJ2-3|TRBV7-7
CASSIGTAFGTDTQYF
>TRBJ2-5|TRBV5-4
CASSFGLAGVQETQYF